These 21 T cell receptor beta chains originate from one sample sequenced in a study of CD8+ T cells in alopecia areata. cDNA reverse transcribed from extracted RNA served as the sequencing template. Profiled with immunoSEQ multiplex PCR; TCRdb holds only in-frame clones, not every one. The repertoire holds around 100,000 clones, with 41% as singletons. The specimen sequenced was CD4+ T cells sorted from blood. The receptors derive from a human donor with alopecia areata.

The V and J genes are TRBV23-1 and TRBJ2-3, with a possible D match to TRBD1 (6 bases). TRBV23-1 is identified as an open reading frame with a role that is uncertain. The V and J ends lost 7 bases and 6 bases respectively, with 17 bases between them. This CDR3 comprises 14 residues. The CDR3 here is CASTPQGPLDTQYF. The CDR3 nucleotides read TGCGCCAGCACCCCACAGGGCCCCTTGGATACGCAGTATTTT.

This clone has more than one count but fewer than ten. The rearrangement uses TRBV28 and TRBJ2-7, with 7 positions matching TRBD1. From germline, CDR1 is MDHEN and CDR2 SYDVKM. The CDR3 is 15 amino acids. Trimming cost V 5 bases and J 3 bases; bases outside gene matches: 10. The CDR3 here is CASSGTGQNYYEQYF. In DNA, the CDR3 is TGTGCCAGCAGTGGAACGGGACAGAACTACTACGAGCAGTACTTC.

The gene calls are TRBV30 and TRBJ1-5; 9 bases agree with TRBD1. CDR1 is GTSNPN and CDR2 is SVGIG in the germline V gene (reference sequence). V trimming: 5 bases; J trimming: 7 bases; junction bases outside the gene matches: 3. There are 12 residues in the CDR3. CDR3 amino acids: CAWGQGNQPQHF. As DNA, the CDR3 is TGTGCCTGGGGACAGGGGAACCAGCCCCAGCATTTT.

The chain joins TRBV5-1 to TRBJ2-3, with D tentatively TRBD2 (6 bases). The CDR3 sequence is 16 residues long. Germline V CDR1 and CDR2: SGHRS, YFSETQ. With 0 bases removed from V and 0 bases from J, the gap between germline ends came to 11 bases. The chain's CDR3 is CASSLGPSGSTDTQYF. DNA for the CDR3: TGCGCCAGCAGCTTGGGTCCGAGCGGGAGCACAGATACGCAGTATTTT.

The gene calls are TRBV5-1 and TRBJ2-7; D call uncertain. Germline V gives CDR1 SGHRS, CDR2 YFSETQ. The length of the CDR3 is 13 residues. Between the trimmed V and J ends, which lost 3 bases and 4 bases, there was a span of 11 bases. CDR3 sequence reads: CASSSGPAYEQYF. The DNA of the CDR3 is TGCGCCAGCAGCTCCGGACCAGCTTACGAGCAGTACTTC.

In this sample, this clone turned up once. The chain uses TRBV5-1 and TRBJ1-1; D gene unclear. V lost 5 bases to trimming and J lost 0 bases, with 20 bases between them. Per the germline V gene, CDR1 is SGHRS and CDR2 is YFSETQ. This CDR3 spans 17 amino acids. CDR3 residues: CASRLVFGAVMNTEAFF. CDR3 bases: TGCGCCAGCAGACTCGTTTTTGGAGCGGTCATGAACACTGAAGCTTTCTTT.

The gene calls are TRBV7-8 and TRBJ1-2; D remains ambiguous. The germline V gene encodes CDR1 SGHVS and CDR2 FQNEAQ. There are 11 residues in the CDR3. Trimming removed 8 bases from V and 1 base from J, with 5 bases in between. CDR3 DNA sequence: TGTGCCAGCGGCAGTAACTATGGCTACACCTTC. It yields the protein CASGSNYGYTF.

The table lists this clone with a few counts. The chain has TRBV6-1 and TRBJ2-4, with D possibly matching TRBD1 (5 bases). The ends were cut back, 3 bases at V and 1 base at J, with 13 bases in the middle. This CDR3 spans 16 amino acids. Germline values: CDR1 MNHNS, CDR2 SASEGT. The DNA for the CDR3 is TGTGCCAGCAGTGACCGTCCAGGGTCTGCCAAAAACATTCAGTACTTC. Translated, it gives CASSDRPGSAKNIQYF.

The gene calls are TRBV29-1 and TRBJ1-1, with TRBD1 as a possible D gene (6 bases). Trimming removed 6 bases from V and 4 bases from J, with 12 bases in between. The CDR3 is 12 amino acids. Per the germline V gene, CDR1 is SQVTM and CDR2 is ANQGSEA. In DNA form, the CDR3 reads TGCAGCGTCGGGGGCGCGGGCACTGAAGCTTTCTTT. Protein: CSVGGAGTEAFF.

This clone came up a few times. The V and J genes are TRBV15 and TRBJ2-3, with 9 positions matching TRBD2. Germline V lookup: CDR1 LNHNV, CDR2 YYDKDF (reference sequence). The CDR3 loop spans 16 amino acids. Germline trimming cut 0 bases from V and 4 bases from J; bases unmatched to any gene: 5. In DNA form, the CDR3 reads TGTGCCACCAGCAGAGATAATAGCGGGAGCTCAGATACGCAGTATTTT. Its translation: CATSRDNSGSSDTQYF.

The rearrangement uses TRBV5-1 and TRBJ1-5; TRBD1 is a possible D gene (5 bases). The CDR3 covers 14 residues. From germline, CDR1 is SGHRS and CDR2 YFSETQ. V lost 1 base to trimming and J lost 6 bases, with 11 bases between them. The CDR3 sequence is CASSLHPQGQPQHF. The CDR3 bases are TGCGCCAGCAGCTTGCATCCGCAGGGTCAGCCCCAGCATTTT. Full variable domain (rest looked up from reference TRBV5-1 and TRBJ1-5): KAGVTQTPRYLIKTRGQQVTLSCSPISGHRSVSWYQQTPGQGLQFLFEYFSETQRNKGNFPGRFSGRQFSNSRSEMNVSTLELGDSALYLCASSLHPQGQPQHFGDGTRLSIL.

This clone has just a few counts. The chain is built from TRBV5-1 and TRBJ1-2, with a possible D match to TRBD1 (5 bases). The CDR3 totals 18 residues. V was trimmed by 1 base and J by 4 bases, leaving 23 bases between them. The germline CDR1 and CDR2 sequences are SGHRS and YFSETQ. CDR3 sequence reads: CASSLSPGLVREAYGYTF. In DNA, the CDR3 is TGCGCCAGCAGCTTGTCCCCGGGTTTGGTCAGGGAGGCCTATGGCTACACCTTC.

This clone showed up just a few times. The CDR3 protein is CASSVQSNQPQHF. The CDR3 DNA sequence: TGTGCCAGCAGTGTTCAGAGCAATCAGCCCCAGCATTTT. The chain uses TRBV6-4 and TRBJ1-5; D is undetermined. The CDR3 runs to 13 residues. Per the germline V gene, CDR1 is MRHNA and CDR2 is SNTAGT. V was pared by 4 bases and J by 1 base, with 5 bases between.

Only a few counts were recorded for this clone. The chain carries TRBV30 and TRBJ2-3; D unclear. The CDR3 length is 15 residues. Trimming cost V 2 bases and J 8 bases, with 20 bases left between them. Per the germline V gene, CDR1 is GTSNPN and CDR2 is SVGIG (reference sequence). The CDR3 loop reads CAWSPTPTRSGTQYF. DNA for the CDR3: TGTGCCTGGAGTCCGACCCCGACACGGTCGGGTACGCAGTATTTT. Full variable domain (remainder filled in from reference TRBV30 and TRBJ2-3): SQTIHQWPATLVQPVGSPLSLECTVEGTSNPNLYWYRQAAGRGLQLLFYSVGIGQISSEVPQNLSASRPQDRQFILSSKKLLLSDSGFYLCAWSPTPTRSGTQYFGPGTRLTVL.

This clone occurred once. This chain links TRBV27 with TRBJ1-1; D is perhaps TRBD1 (6 bases). This CDR3 spans 15 amino acids. Germline-derived CDR1 and CDR2 are MNHEY and SMNVEV (reference sequence). The V end lost 7 bases, the J end lost 6 bases, and 21 bases lay between the germline ends. The CDR3, as DNA: TGTGCCAGCAAGCTAACTACTAGGACAGCCTCTGAAGCTTTCTTT. Its translation is CASKLTTRTASEAFF.

The sample holds a few counts of this clone. The chain couples TRBV28 to TRBJ2-5, with 11 positions matching TRBD1. From germline, CDR1 is MDHEN and CDR2 SYDVKM. The J segment lost 1 base and the V segment lost 6 bases, leaving 4 bases of the junction unmatched. The CDR3 sequence is 15 residues long. The CDR3 region has the DNA TGTGCCAGCAGACCGGGACAGGGGGTCCAAGAGACCCAGTACTTC. Translation gives CASRPGQGVQETQYF.

The V call is TRBV18, the J call TRBJ2-5; D unresolved. There are 11 residues in the CDR3. Germline assignment: CDR1 KGHSH and CDR2 LQKENI. Trimming cost V 5 bases and J 5 bases, with 6 bases left between them. CDR3 amino acids: CASSELETQYF. The CDR3 coding sequence is TGTGCCAGCTCAGAGTTGGAGACCCAGTACTTC.

The V and J genes are TRBV6-6 and TRBJ2-7; either TRBD1 or TRBD2 may fit D (5 bases each). The CDR3 covers 11 residues. Trimming stripped 7 bases from V and 6 bases from J, with 10 bases between. CDR1 and CDR2 from the germline V gene are MNHNY and SVGAGI (reference sequence). CDR3 DNA: TGTGCCAGCACTCTGGGGACCGAGCAGTACTTC. Protein: CASTLGTEQYF.

This chain uses TRBV7-3 with TRBJ2-3; the match to TRBD2 covers 13 bases. The length of the CDR3 is 16 residues. Germline CDR1 is SGHTA and CDR2 is FQGTGA. After removal of 5 bases from V and 2 bases from J, the junction contained 4 bases not matched to a gene. The CDR3 is CASSPTSGGSTDTQYF. For the CDR3, the DNA is TGTGCCAGCAGCCCGACTAGCGGGGGGTCCACAGATACGCAGTATTTT.

This clone was counted many times. The CDR3: CASSYPGSQETQYF. The CDR3 nucleotides are TGTGCCAGCAGTTACCCCGGGAGCCAAGAGACCCAGTACTTC. The chain links TRBV6-6 to TRBJ2-5, with a tentative D call TRBD2 (6 bases). CDR1 and CDR2 (germline): MNHNY, SVGAGI (reference sequence). The CDR3 has 14 residues. The ends were cut back, 2 bases at V and 1 base at J, with 8 bases in the middle.

V is TRBV30 and J is TRBJ1-2; D gene uncertain. Trimming removed 2 bases from V and 8 bases from J, with 12 bases in between. The CDR3 contains 12 residues. Looked up from germline, CDR1 is GTSNPN and CDR2 is SVGIG (reference sequence). The DNA of the CDR3 is TGTGCCTGGAGTCTCCAGAGCGGGGGCTACACCTTC. It encodes CAWSLQSGGYTF.